This is a list of T cell receptor beta chains from one sample in a study of vaccination and CD4 T cells after COVID-19. These receptors' targets are unknown. One entry per CDR3 protein, called by TCRdb with MiXCR from the PCR reads. Among thousands of distinct CDR3 sequences listed, about 47% were seen once. The sequenced material came from CD4+ T cells from blood, cultured in vitro. The receptors were sampled from a human donor in good health. Both conserved end residues are part of each CDR3. The D gene is left open where the match is weak. Clone size is not always given. Where it is, it says once, few, many or a class for expanded clones.

D gene,clone size,J gene,V gene,CDR3 protein,CDR3 DNA
NA,NA,TRBJ1-1,TRBV19,CASSKQNTEAFF,TGTGCCAGTAGCAAGCAGAACACTGAAGCTTTCTTT
NA,NA,TRBJ2-7,TRBV23-1,CASSQSARPYEQYF,TGCGCCAGCAGTCAATCGGCTAGACCCTACGAGCAGTACTTC
NA,NA,TRBJ2-2,TRBV2,CASSEGHRWAGELFF,TGTGCCAGCAGTGAGGGACACCGTTGGGCCGGGGAGCTGTTTTTT
NA,NA,TRBJ1-1,TRBV11-2,CASSLEGVNTEAFF,TGTGCCAGCAGCTTAGAGGGGGTGAACACTGAAGCTTTCTTT
NA,NA,TRBJ1-2,TRBV7-2,CASSSRADNYGYTF,TGTGCCAGCAGCTCCAGGGCAGATAACTATGGCTACACCTTC
TRBD2,NA,TRBJ2-2,TRBV6-4,CASRLAGDTGELFF,TGTGCCAGCAGACTAGCGGGGGACACCGGGGAGCTGTTTTTT
TRBD1,few,TRBJ1-5,TRBV27,CASSLSRGGQPQHF,TGTGCCAGCAGTTTATCCAGGGGGGGCCAGCCCCAGCATTTT
NA,NA,TRBJ1-2,TRBV10-2,CASNSEYGYTF,TGCGCCAGCAACAGCGAGTATGGCTACACCTTC
NA,medium-sized,TRBJ1-1,TRBV7-9,CASSLDDTEAFF,TGTGCCAGCAGCTTAGACGACACTGAAGCTTTCTTT
NA,NA,TRBJ2-6,TRBV19,CASKQTGSGANVLTF,TGTGCCAGTAAACAGACAGGCTCTGGGGCCAACGTCCTGACTTTC
NA,few,TRBJ1-5,TRBV6-5,CASSSHDSNQPQHF,TGTGCCAGCAGTTCGCATGATAGCAATCAGCCCCAGCATTTT
NA,few,TRBJ2-2,TRBV11-3,CASSLGVGGELFF,TGTGCCAGCAGCTTAGGGGTCGGCGGGGAGCTGTTTTTT
NA,NA,TRBJ2-2,TRBV12-3/TRBV12-4,CASTPGAYGELFF,TGTGCCAGCACCCCCGGAGCCTACGGGGAGCTGTTTTTT
NA,NA,TRBJ2-3,TRBV11-2,CASSLDGGWTDTQYF,TGTGCCAGCAGCTTAGACGGGGGATGGACAGATACGCAGTATTTT
NA,NA,TRBJ1-3,TRBV7-2,CASSLSGGTASGNTIYF,TGTGCCAGCAGCCTCAGTGGGGGGACCGCCTCTGGAAACACCATATATTTT
NA,few,TRBJ1-1,TRBV20-1,CSGAPGADTEAFF,TGCAGTGGGGCTCCGGGGGCTGACACTGAAGCTTTCTTT
NA,NA,TRBJ1-1,TRBV6-1,CASTRSGNTEAFF,TGTGCCAGCACCAGGTCGGGGAACACTGAAGCTTTCTTT
NA,NA,TRBJ2-2,TRBV28,CASSLSPPGELFF,TGTGCCAGCAGTTTATCCCCCCCCGGGGAGCTGTTTTTT
TRBD1,medium-sized,TRBJ2-5,TRBV5-6,CASSLFPGQEETQYF,TGTGCCAGCAGCTTATTCCCGGGACAGGAAGAGACCCAGTACTTC
NA,few,TRBJ1-1,TRBV21-1,CASSTGSGGLVNAFF,TGTGCCAGCAGTACGGGTAGTGGGGGGCTGGTCAATGCTTTCTTT
TRBD1,few,TRBJ1-1,TRBV6-2/TRBV6-3,CASSLTSTGVDTEAFF,TGTGCCAGCAGTCTTACCTCGACAGGGGTTGACACTGAAGCTTTCTTT
TRBD2,NA,TRBJ2-1,TRBV14,CASRSGLAGTILIDEQFF,TGTGCCAGCAGGTCGGGACTAGCGGGGACGATACTAATTGATGAGCAGTTCTTC
TRBD2,NA,TRBJ2-3,TRBV10-1,CATSPRLADTDTQYF,TGCGCCACCTCACCGAGACTAGCGGACACAGATACGCAGTATTTT
TRBD1,NA,TRBJ2-3,TRBV19,CASSPGDRDTQYF,TGTGCCAGTAGTCCCGGGGACAGGGATACGCAGTATTTT
TRBD2,NA,TRBJ2-7,TRBV4-2,CASSQIVGLAGDEQYF,TGTGCCAGCAGCCAAATTGTCGGTCTAGCGGGGGACGAGCAGTACTTC
TRBD1,NA,TRBJ2-5,TRBV12-3/TRBV12-4,CASSWTGAKTQYF,TGTGCCAGCAGTTGGACAGGGGCAAAGACCCAGTACTTC
NA,NA,TRBJ1-5,TRBV27,CASRLSGQPQHF,TGTGCCAGCCGACTATCAGGTCAGCCCCAGCATTTT
NA,NA,TRBJ1-1,TRBV6-1,CASSTGENTEAFF,TGTGCCAGCAGTACGGGGGAGAACACTGAAGCTTTCTTT
NA,NA,TRBJ1-6,TRBV6-1,CASRAGEGRSPLHF,TGTGCCAGCAGAGCAGGGGAGGGTAGATCACCCCTCCACTTT
NA,hyperexpanded,TRBJ2-3,TRBV7-3,CASSLSGPLDTQYF,TGTGCCAGCAGCTTATCGGGACCCTTAGATACGCAGTATTTT
NA,NA,TRBJ2-3,TRBV12-3/TRBV12-4,CASSLDWAGFTDTQYF,TGTGCCAGCAGTCTCGACTGGGCGGGGTTCACAGATACGCAGTATTTT
NA,NA,TRBJ1-1,TRBV15,CATSRDTTEAFF,TGTGCCACCAGCAGAGATACCACTGAAGCTTTCTTT
TRBD2,NA,TRBJ2-7,TRBV6-5,CASSYGGDGTYEQYF,TGTGCCAGCAGTTATGGGGGGGACGGAACCTACGAGCAGTACTTC
NA,few,TRBJ1-2,TRBV20-1,CSAREGSVGYGYTF,TGCAGTGCGCGTGAGGGGTCGGTAGGCTATGGCTACACCTTC
NA,once,TRBJ2-5,TRBV5-1,CASSLAWVSTQETQYF,TGCGCCAGCAGCTTGGCCTGGGTCAGTACGCAAGAGACCCAGTACTTC
NA,NA,TRBJ1-5,TRBV27,CASSFGGARGSNQPQHF,TGTGCCAGCAGTTTTGGGGGGGCCAGGGGTAGCAATCAGCCCCAGCATTTT
NA,NA,TRBJ1-2,TRBV5-8,CASSYGQEGYGYTF,TGTGCCAGCAGCTATGGACAAGAGGGCTATGGCTACACCTTC
TRBD1,few,TRBJ1-6,TRBV2,CASSEGGTGNSPLHF,TGTGCCAGCAGTGAGGGAGGGACAGGGAATTCACCCCTCCACTTT
NA,NA,TRBJ1-2,TRBV6-2/TRBV6-3,CASSAGAYGYTF,TGTGCCAGCAGTGCAGGAGCCTATGGCTACACCTTC
NA,few,TRBJ1-2,TRBV6-1,CASSQTRQSYGYTF,TGTGCCAGCAGTCAGACCCGACAAAGCTATGGCTACACCTTC